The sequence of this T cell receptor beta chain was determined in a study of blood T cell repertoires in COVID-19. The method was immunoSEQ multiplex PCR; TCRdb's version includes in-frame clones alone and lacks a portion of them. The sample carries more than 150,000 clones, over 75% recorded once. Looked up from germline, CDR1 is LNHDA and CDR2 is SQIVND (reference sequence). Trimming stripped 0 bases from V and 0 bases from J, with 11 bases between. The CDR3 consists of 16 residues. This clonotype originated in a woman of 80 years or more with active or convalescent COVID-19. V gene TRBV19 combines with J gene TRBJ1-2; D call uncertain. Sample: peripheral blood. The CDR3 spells CASSIDRKVANYGYTF. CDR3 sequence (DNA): TGTGCCAGTAGTATAGATCGTAAAGTAGCTAACTATGGCTACACCTTC.